What follows are 21 T cell receptor beta chains derived from one specimen sequenced in a study of beta chain features in type 1 diabetes. Sequencing targeted expressed TCRB transcripts, as all isolated RNA had been reverse transcribed. The data were produced by immunoSEQ multiplex PCR, yet TCRdb's version contains in-frame clones alone and is incomplete. In the table there are under 300,000 clones, 25% to 30% of which are singletons. Sequencing input: central memory CD4+ T cells from blood. The receptors come from a man aged 30-40 years in good health.

This rearrangement joins TRBV29-1 to TRBJ2-1, with D perhaps matching TRBD2 (6 bases). The germline CDR1 and CDR2 sequences are SQVTM and ANQGSEA. The CDR3 length is 12 residues. V was pared by 1 base and J by 8 bases, with 9 bases between. Written as DNA, the CDR3 is TGCAGCGTTGAAGCCCTAGCGTATGAGCAGTTCTTC. Its translation: CSVEALAYEQFF.

In its sample, this clone was seen once. V gene TRBV5-1 combines with J gene TRBJ2-2; 10 bases are a match to TRBD1. This CDR3 has 15 residues. Germline values: CDR1 SGHRS, CDR2 YFSETQ. Losses at the gene ends were 4 bases for V and 3 bases for J; bases not matched to a gene: 3. The CDR3 sequence: CASSAGQGYTGELFF. CDR3 nucleotides: TGCGCCAGCAGCGCGGGACAGGGGTACACCGGGGAGCTGTTTTTT.

This clone was observed a handful of times. J is TRBJ1-2 and V is TRBV10-3; 7 bases map to TRBD1. This CDR3 region has 11 residues. Germline-derived CDR1 and CDR2 are ENHRY and SYGVKD. The V and J ends lost 10 bases and 7 bases, in that order; junction bases with no gene match: 6. This CDR3 reads CATQGDSGYTF. The CDR3 bases are TGTGCCACCCAGGGGGATAGTGGCTACACCTTC.

The J gene is TRBJ1-5, the V gene TRBV7-2; D gene unclear. Deletions cut 3 bases from V and 1 base from J, with 10 bases between. This CDR3 is 15 amino acids long. Germline V lookup: CDR1 SGHTA, CDR2 FQGNSA. The DNA for the CDR3 is TGTGCCAGCAGCTTGTATGGATCGAGCAATCAGCCCCAGCATTTT. This gives the protein CASSLYGSSNQPQHF. The full variable domain, with the rest looked up from reference TRBV7-2 and TRBJ1-5, is GAGVSQSPSNKVTEKGKDVELRCDPISGHTALYWYRQSLGQGLEFLIYFQGNSAPDKSGLPSDRFSAERTGGSVSTLTIQRTQQEDSAVYLCASSLYGSSNQPQHFGDGTRLSIL.

Comments on this clone: Other nucleotide sequences from this sample produce the same CDR3. The chain uses TRBV2 and TRBJ2-5; D is uncertain. The CDR3 has 13 amino acids. Between the trimmed V and J ends, which lost 2 bases and 2 bases, there was a span of 6 bases. The germline V gene has CDR1 SNHLY and CDR2 FYNNEI. The CDR3 here is CASSESVQETQYF. The CDR3 region has the DNA TGTGCCAGCAGTGAATCGGTTCAAGAGACCCAGTACTTC.

In nucleotides, the CDR3 is TGTGCCTGGAAGCGGTTGGGGGGCCGGTATGAGCAGTTCTTC. The encoded protein is CAWKRLGGRYEQFF. V usage is TRBV30 and J usage is TRBJ2-1, with D perhaps matching TRBD1 or TRBD2 (6 bases each). The germline CDR1 and CDR2 sequences are GTSNPN and SVGIG (reference sequence). CDR3 length: 14 residues. The germline V and J ends were trimmed by 4 bases and 8 bases, with 18 bases remaining between them.

This clone was detected a few times. The J gene is TRBJ2-6, the V gene TRBV18; TRBD1 matches 9 bases. J gave up 0 bases and V 4 bases, and 10 bases lay outside the gene matches. This CDR3 is 19 amino acids long. Germline V gives CDR1 KGHSH, CDR2 LQKENI. The CDR3 DNA is TGTGCCAGCTCACGGCAGGGACAGGGACATAGCTCTGGGGCCAACGTCCTGACTTTC. Translated, it gives CASSRQGQGHSSGANVLTF.

The sample holds a few counts of this clone. The rearrangement uses TRBV18 and TRBJ1-2; tentatively, D is TRBD1 (5 bases). The V end lost 0 bases, the J end lost 7 bases, and 12 bases lay between the germline ends. Germline lookup yields CDR1 KGHSH and CDR2 LQKENI. The CDR3 length is 14 residues. CDR3 amino acids: CASSPPARVGGYTF. The CDR3 DNA follows: TGTGCCAGCTCACCACCGGCCAGGGTGGGTGGCTACACCTTC.

This clone was picked up a small number of times. This chain joins TRBV5-4 and TRBJ1-2; maybe TRBD1 (6 bases). CDR3 size: 17 residues. Looked up from germline, CDR1 is SGHNT and CDR2 is YYREEE (reference sequence). The V and J ends lost 7 bases and 1 base respectively, with 23 bases between them. CDR3 nucleotide sequence: TGTGCCAGCTCCAATGGACAGTATAGCATATTTAACTATGGCTACACCTTC. It translates to CASSNGQYSIFNYGYTF.

As to this clone: This probably arose from a read error, given a far larger clone one base away. This chain joins TRBV2 and TRBJ2-3, with D possibly being TRBD2 (6 bases). The germline V and J ends were trimmed by 10 bases and 4 bases, with 18 bases remaining between them. The germline gives CDR1 SNHLY, CDR2 FYNNEI. The CDR3 runs 14 residues. The CDR3 DNA follows: TGTGCCACAGCGGGTCGGAGGGGATCAGATACGCAGTATTTT. Amino acid sequence: CATAGRRGSDTQYF.

The rearrangement joins TRBV4-1 to TRBJ2-7, with D perhaps matching TRBD1 (5 bases). The germline V and J ends were trimmed by 1 base and 2 bases, with 21 bases remaining between them. The germline gives CDR1 MGHRA, CDR2 YSYEKL. The CDR3 covers 18 residues. The CDR3 sequence: CASSQVRQGNLKAYEQYF. The CDR3 DNA reads TGCGCCAGCAGCCAAGTACGTCAGGGAAATCTTAAGGCCTACGAGCAGTACTTC.

In its sample, this clone was seen many times. This chain connects TRBV28 to TRBJ2-1, with 8 positions matching TRBD2. The CDR3 sequence is 18 residues long. Trimming at V came to 6 bases and at J to 4 bases, leaving 17 bases not matched to a gene. The germline V gene encodes CDR1 MDHEN and CDR2 SYDVKM. CDR3 residues: CASRAGLGPGTRYNEQFF. The DNA of the CDR3 is TGTGCCAGCAGGGCAGGCCTCGGCCCCGGGACTAGGTACAATGAGCAGTTCTTC.

This clone was observed a few times. This rearrangement joins TRBV20-1 to TRBJ2-3, with D unresolved. V was pared by 5 bases and J by 10 bases, with 13 bases between. The CDR3 runs to 11 residues. The germline V gene has CDR1 DFQATT and CDR2 SNEGSKA (reference sequence). CDR3 nucleotides: TGCAGTGCTCCTAAACCCGGATCGCAGTATTTT. It encodes CSAPKPGSQYF.

The chain is built from TRBV10-2 and TRBJ2-3, with 8 bases matching TRBD2. The V gene's germline CDR1 is WSHSY and CDR2 SAAADI. With 6 bases clipped from V and 5 bases from J, the junction kept 13 bases outside the gene matches. The CDR3 loop spans 16 amino acids. The CDR3 bases are TGCGCCAGCAGCGGTGGAGCGGGAGAAGGGGGAGATACGCAGTATTTT. This codes for CASSGGAGEGGDTQYF.

The rearrangement links TRBV9 to TRBJ2-1; TRBD2 matches at 9 bases. This CDR3 has 16 amino acids. Germline V gives CDR1 SGDLS, CDR2 YYNGEE. Losses at the gene ends were 0 bases for V and 8 bases for J; bases not matched to a gene: 9. In DNA form, the CDR3 reads TGTGCCAGCAGCGTAGTGGGTAGCGGGAGTCCCCATGAGCAGTTCTTC. This sequence encodes CASSVVGSGSPHEQFF.

The chain employs TRBV29-1 and TRBJ2-7; 9 nucleotides agree with TRBD2. The CDR3 has 15 residues. J gave up 1 base and V 2 bases, and 6 bases lay outside the gene matches. Per germline, CDR1 SQVTM and CDR2 ANQGSEA. In nucleotides, the CDR3 is TGCAGCGTTGAAATGGCTAGCGGGACTTCCTACGAGCAGTACTTC. It translates to CSVEMASGTSYEQYF.

This sequence joins TRBV4-3 and TRBJ2-3; D gene ambiguous. This CDR3 contains 16 residues. Trimming pared 2 bases from V and 2 bases from J, leaving 14 bases between. Per the germline V gene, CDR1 is LGHNA and CDR2 is YSLEER. The CDR3 spells CASSQSRYLSTDTQYF. DNA of the CDR3: TGCGCCAGCAGCCAATCCCGGTATCTATCCACAGATACGCAGTATTTT.

This chain joins TRBV6-1 and TRBJ2-3; D tentatively reads TRBD1 or TRBD2 (5 bases each). The germline V and J ends were trimmed by 6 bases and 2 bases, with 9 bases remaining between them. Germline CDR1 MNHNS, CDR2 SASEGT. The length of the CDR3 is 13 residues. The CDR3 DNA follows: TGTGCCAGCAGCCCCGGGGCCACAGATACGCAGTATTTT. It translates to CASSPGATDTQYF.

This chain uses TRBV5-6 with TRBJ2-1, with 7 bases fitting TRBD1. The CDR3 extends over 15 amino acids. The junction had 5 bases not matched to a gene; V was cut back by 5 bases and J by 0 bases. In germline, CDR1 is SGHDT, CDR2 YYEEEE. The CDR3 coding sequence is TGTGCCAGCAGACAACCAGGGGGCTCCTACAATGAGCAGTTCTTC. This gives the protein CASRQPGGSYNEQFF.

This clone was observed at least ten times. The same CDR3 arises from other DNA sequences in this sample as well. The rearrangement uses TRBV21-1 and TRBJ1-5. TRBV21-1 is termed a pseudogene. This CDR3 contains 17 residues. For the CDR3, the DNA is TGTGCCAGCAGCAGGCGCTTCATCCGGAGGGGAGATCAGCCCCAGCATTTT. It specifies CASSRRFIRRGDQPQHF.

The J gene is TRBJ2-5, the V gene TRBV5-1; D not resolved. Per germline, CDR1 SGHRS and CDR2 YFSETQ. This CDR3 comprises 13 residues. V dropped 0 bases and J dropped 5 bases, with 8 bases sitting between them. CDR3 sequence (DNA): TGCGCCAGCAGCTTGGCTGGGTCCGAGACCCAGTACTTC. Protein product: CASSLAGSETQYF.